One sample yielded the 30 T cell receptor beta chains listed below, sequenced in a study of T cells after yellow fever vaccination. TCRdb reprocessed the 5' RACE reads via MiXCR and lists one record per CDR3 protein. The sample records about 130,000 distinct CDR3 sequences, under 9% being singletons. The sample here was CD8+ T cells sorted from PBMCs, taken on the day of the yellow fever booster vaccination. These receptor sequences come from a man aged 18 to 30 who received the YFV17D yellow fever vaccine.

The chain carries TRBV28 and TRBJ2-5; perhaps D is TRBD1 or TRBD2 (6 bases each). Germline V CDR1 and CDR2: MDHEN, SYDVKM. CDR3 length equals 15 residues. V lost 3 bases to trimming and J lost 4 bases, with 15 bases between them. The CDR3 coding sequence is TGTGCCAGCAGTTTTTTCGGCGGAGGGGGAGAGACCCAGTACTTC. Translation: CASSFFGGGGETQYF. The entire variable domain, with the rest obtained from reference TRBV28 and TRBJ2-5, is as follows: DVKVTQSSRYLVKRTGEKVFLECVQDMDHENMFWYRQDPGLGLRLIYFSYDVKMKEKGDIPEGYSVSREKKERFSLILESASTNQTSMYLCASSFFGGGGETQYFGPGTRLLVL.

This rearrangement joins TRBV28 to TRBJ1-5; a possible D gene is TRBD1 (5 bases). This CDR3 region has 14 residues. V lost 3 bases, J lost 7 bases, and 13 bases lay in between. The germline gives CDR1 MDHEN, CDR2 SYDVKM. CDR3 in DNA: TGTGCCAGCAGTTTTGGACAAAGGAGGCAGCCCCAGCATTTT. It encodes CASSFGQRRQPQHF.

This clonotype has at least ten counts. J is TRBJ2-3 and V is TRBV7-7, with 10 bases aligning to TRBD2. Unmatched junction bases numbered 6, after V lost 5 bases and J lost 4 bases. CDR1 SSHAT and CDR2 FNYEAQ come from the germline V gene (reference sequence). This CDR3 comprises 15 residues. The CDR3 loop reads CASSPAGGRSDTQYF. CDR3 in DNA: TGTGCCAGCAGCCCAGCGGGGGGGCGATCAGATACGCAGTATTTT. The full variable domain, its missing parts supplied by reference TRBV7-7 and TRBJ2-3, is GAGVSQSPRYKVTKRGQDVTLRCDPISSHATLYWYQQALGQGPEFLTYFNYEAQPDKSGLPSDRFSAERPEGSISTLTIQRTEQRDSAMYRCASSPAGGRSDTQYFGPGTRLTVL.

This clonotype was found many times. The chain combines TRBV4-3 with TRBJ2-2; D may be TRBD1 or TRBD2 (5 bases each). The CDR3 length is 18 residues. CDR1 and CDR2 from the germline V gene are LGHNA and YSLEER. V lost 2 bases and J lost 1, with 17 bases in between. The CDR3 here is CASSQQLSGTLNTGELFF. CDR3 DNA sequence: TGCGCCAGCAGCCAACAGCTATCCGGGACCCTGAACACCGGGGAGCTGTTTTTT.

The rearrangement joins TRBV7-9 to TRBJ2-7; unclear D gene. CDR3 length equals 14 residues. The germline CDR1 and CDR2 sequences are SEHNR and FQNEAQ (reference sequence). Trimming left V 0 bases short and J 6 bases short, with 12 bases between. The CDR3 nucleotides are TGTGCCAGCAGCTTAGCAGTCCTCCCCGCCGAGCAGTACTTC. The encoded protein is CASSLAVLPAEQYF.

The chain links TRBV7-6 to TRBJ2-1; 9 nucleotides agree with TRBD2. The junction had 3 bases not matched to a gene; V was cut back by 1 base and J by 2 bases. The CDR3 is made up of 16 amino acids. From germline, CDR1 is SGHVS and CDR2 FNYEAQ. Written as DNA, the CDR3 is TGTGCCAGCAGCTTAGTGGCTAGCGGGGCCTACAATGAGCAGTTCTTC. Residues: CASSLVASGAYNEQFF.

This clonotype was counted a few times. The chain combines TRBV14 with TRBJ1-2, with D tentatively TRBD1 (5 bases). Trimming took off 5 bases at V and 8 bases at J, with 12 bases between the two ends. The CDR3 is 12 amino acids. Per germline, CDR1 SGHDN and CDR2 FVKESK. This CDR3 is CASSVQGDGYTF. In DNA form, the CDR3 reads TGTGCCAGCAGCGTCCAGGGTGACGGCTACACCTTC. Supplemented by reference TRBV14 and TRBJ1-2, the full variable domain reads EAGVTQFPSHSVIEKGQTVTLRCDPISGHDNLYWYRRVMGKEIKFLLHFVKESKQDESGMPNNRFLAERTGGTYSTLKVQPAELEDSGVYFCASSVQGDGYTFGSGTRLTVV.

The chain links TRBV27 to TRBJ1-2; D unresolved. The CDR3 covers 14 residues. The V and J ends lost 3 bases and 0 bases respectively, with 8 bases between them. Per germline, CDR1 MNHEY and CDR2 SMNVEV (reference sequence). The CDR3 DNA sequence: TGTGCCAGCAGTTTCGGATTAACTAACTATGGCTACACCTTC. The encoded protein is CASSFGLTNYGYTF.

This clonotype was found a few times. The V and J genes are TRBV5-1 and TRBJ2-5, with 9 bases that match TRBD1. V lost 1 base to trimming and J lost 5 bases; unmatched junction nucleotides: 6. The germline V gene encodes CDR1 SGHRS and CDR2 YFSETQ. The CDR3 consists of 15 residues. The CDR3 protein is CASSLTGTGIETQYF. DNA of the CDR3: TGCGCCAGCAGCTTGACCGGGACAGGGATCGAGACCCAGTACTTC.

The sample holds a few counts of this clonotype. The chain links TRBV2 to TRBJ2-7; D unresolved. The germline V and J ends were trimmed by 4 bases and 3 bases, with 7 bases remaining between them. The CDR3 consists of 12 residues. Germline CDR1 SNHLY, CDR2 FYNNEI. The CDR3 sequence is CASSADGYEQYV. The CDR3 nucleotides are TGTGCCAGCAGTGCGGACGGCTACGAGCAGTACGTC.

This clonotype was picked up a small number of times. CDR3 amino acids: CASTLGPSEPQHF. DNA for the CDR3: TGTGCCAGCACCTTGGGTCCCAGTGAGCCCCAGCATTTT. The V gene is TRBV12-3 or TRBV12-4, the J gene TRBJ1-5; D remains unclear. The CDR3 covers 13 residues. Trimming stripped 7 bases from V and 8 bases from J, with 15 bases between.

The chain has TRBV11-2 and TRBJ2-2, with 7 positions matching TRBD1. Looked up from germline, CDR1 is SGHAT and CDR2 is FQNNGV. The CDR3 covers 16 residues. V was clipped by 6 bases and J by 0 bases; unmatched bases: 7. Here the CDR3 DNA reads TGTGCCAGCAGAAACAGGGGCCCCGCGAACACCGGGGAGCTGTTTTTT. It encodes CASRNRGPANTGELFF.

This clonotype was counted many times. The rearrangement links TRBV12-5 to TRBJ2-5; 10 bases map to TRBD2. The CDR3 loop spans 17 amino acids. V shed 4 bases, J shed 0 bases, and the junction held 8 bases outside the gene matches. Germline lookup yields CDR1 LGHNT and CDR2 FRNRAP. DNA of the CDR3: TGTGCTAGTGGTTGGGCCCCTAGCGGGGGCCACCAAGAGACCCAGTACTTC. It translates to CASGWAPSGGHQETQYF.

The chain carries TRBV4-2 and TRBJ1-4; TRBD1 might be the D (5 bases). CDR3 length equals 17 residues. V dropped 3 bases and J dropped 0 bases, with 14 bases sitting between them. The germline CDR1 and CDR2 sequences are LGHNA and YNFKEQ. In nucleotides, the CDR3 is TGTGCCAGCAGCCAGCTTATTCGAGGGGCAACTAATGAAAAACTGTTTTTT. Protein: CASSQLIRGATNEKLFF.

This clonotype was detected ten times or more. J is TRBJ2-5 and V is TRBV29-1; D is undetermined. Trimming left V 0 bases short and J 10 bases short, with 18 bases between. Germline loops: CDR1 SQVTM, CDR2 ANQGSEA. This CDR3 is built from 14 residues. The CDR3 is CSVEDWEGNPGQYF. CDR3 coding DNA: TGCAGCGTTGAAGATTGGGAAGGTAACCCGGGCCAGTACTTC. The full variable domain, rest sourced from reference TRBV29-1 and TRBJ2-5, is SAVISQKPSRDICQRGTSLTIQCQVDSQVTMMFWYRQQPGQSLTLIATANQGSEATYESGFVIDKFPISRPNLTFSTLTVSNMSPEDSSIYLCSVEDWEGNPGQYFGPGTRLLVL.

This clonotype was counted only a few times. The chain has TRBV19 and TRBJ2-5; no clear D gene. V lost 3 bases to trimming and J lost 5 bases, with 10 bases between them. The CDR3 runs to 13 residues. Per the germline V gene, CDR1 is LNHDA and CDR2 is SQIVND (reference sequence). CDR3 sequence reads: CASSISRLETQYF. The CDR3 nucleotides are TGTGCCAGTAGTATTTCGAGGTTGGAGACCCAGTACTTC.

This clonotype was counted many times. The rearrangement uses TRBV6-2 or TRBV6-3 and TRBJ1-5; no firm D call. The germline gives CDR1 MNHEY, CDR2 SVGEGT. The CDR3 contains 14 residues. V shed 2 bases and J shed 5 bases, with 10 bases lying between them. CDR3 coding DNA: TGTGCCAGCAGTTACGGAGACCCCCATCAGCCCCAGCATTTT. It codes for CASSYGDPHQPQHF.

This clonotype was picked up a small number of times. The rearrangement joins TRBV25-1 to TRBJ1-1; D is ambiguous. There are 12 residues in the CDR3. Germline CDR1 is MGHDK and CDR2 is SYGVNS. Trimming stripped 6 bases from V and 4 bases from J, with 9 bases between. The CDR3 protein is CASSDHITEAFF. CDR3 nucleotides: TGTGCCAGCAGCGACCATATCACTGAAGCTTTCTTT.

CDR3 protein: CASSPGTGVETQYF. The CDR3 bases are TGCGCCAGCAGCCCCGGGACAGGGGTGGAGACCCAGTACTTC. The chain employs TRBV4-3 and TRBJ2-5; 10 bases agree with TRBD1. Germline CDR1 LGHNA, CDR2 YSLEER. V dropped 4 bases and J dropped 5; count of bases not matched to a gene: 4. CDR3 length: 14 residues.

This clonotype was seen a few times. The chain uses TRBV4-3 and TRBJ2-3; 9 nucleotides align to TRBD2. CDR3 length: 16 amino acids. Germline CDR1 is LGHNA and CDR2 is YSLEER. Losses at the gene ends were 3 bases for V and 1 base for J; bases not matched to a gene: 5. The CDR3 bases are TGCGCCAGCAGCCATAGAGTAGCGGGAGGCACAGATACGCAGTATTTT. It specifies CASSHRVAGGTDTQYF.

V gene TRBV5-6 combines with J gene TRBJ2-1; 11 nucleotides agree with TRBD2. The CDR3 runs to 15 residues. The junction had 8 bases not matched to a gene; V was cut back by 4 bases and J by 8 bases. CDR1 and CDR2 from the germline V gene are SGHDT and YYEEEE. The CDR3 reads CASSPLAGGWDEQFF. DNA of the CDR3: TGTGCCAGCAGCCCTTTAGCGGGGGGGTGGGATGAGCAGTTCTTC.

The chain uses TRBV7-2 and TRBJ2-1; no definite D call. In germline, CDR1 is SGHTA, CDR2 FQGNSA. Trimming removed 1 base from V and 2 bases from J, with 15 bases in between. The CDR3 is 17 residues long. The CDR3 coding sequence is TGTGCCAGCAGCTTAGAGCCGACTCAGCGTCCCTACAATGAGCAGTTCTTC. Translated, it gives CASSLEPTQRPYNEQFF.

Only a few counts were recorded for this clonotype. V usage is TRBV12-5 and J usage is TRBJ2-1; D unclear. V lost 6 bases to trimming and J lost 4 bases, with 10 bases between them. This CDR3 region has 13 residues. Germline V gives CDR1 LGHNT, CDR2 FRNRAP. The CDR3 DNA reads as TGTGCTAGTGGGTCATTTCCGTACAATGAGCAGTTCTTC. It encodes CASGSFPYNEQFF. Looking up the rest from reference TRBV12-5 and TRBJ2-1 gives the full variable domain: DARVTQTPRHKVTEMGQEVTMRCQPILGHNTVFWYRQTMMQGLELLAYFRNRAPLDDSGMPKDRFSAEMPDATLATLKIQPSEPRDSAVYFCASGSFPYNEQFFGPGTRLTVL.

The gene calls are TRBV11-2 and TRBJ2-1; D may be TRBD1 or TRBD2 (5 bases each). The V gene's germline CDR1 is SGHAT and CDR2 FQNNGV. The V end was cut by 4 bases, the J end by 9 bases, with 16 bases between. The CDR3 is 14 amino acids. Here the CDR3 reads CASSSTRRDVEQFF. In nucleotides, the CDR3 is TGTGCCAGCAGCTCCACGCGTAGGGACGTTGAGCAGTTCTTC.

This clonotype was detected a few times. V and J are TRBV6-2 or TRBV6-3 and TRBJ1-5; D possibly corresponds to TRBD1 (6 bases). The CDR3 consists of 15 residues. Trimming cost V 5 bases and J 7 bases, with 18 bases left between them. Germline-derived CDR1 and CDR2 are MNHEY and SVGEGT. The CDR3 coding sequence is TGTGCCAGCAGTGACCTGTGGGGGGGGCAACAGCCCCAGCATTTT. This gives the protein CASSDLWGGQQPQHF.

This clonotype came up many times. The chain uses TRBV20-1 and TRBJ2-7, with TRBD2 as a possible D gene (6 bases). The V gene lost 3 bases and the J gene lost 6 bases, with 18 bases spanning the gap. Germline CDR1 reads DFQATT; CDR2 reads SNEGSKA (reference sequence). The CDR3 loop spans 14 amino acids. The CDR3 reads CSASFGGGQGEQYF. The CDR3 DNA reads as TGCAGTGCTAGTTTTGGGGGAGGTCAGGGCGAGCAGTACTTC.

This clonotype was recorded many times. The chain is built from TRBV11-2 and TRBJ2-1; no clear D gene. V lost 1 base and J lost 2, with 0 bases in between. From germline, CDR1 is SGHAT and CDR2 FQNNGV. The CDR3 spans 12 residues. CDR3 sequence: CASSLAYNEQFF. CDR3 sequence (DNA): TGTGCCAGCAGCTTAGCCTACAATGAGCAGTTCTTC.

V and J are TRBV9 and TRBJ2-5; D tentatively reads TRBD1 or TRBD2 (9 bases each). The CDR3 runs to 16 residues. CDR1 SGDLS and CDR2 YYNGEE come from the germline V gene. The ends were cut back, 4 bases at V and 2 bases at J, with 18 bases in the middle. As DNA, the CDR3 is TGTGCCAGCAGCCTAGCGGGGACAGGGTTACAAGAGACCCAGTACTTC. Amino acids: CASSLAGTGLQETQYF.

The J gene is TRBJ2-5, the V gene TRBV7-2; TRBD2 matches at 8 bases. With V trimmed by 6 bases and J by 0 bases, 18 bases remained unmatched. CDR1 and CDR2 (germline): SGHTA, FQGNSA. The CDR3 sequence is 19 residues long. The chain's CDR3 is CASSFSGTSAGVNQETQYF. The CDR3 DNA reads TGTGCCAGCAGTTTTAGCGGGACTTCCGCCGGAGTCAACCAAGAGACCCAGTACTTC. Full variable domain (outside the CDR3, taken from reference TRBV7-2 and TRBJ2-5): GAGVSQSPSNKVTEKGKDVELRCDPISGHTALYWYRQSLGQGLEFLIYFQGNSAPDKSGLPSDRFSAERTGGSVSTLTIQRTQQEDSAVYLCASSFSGTSAGVNQETQYFGPGTRLLVL.

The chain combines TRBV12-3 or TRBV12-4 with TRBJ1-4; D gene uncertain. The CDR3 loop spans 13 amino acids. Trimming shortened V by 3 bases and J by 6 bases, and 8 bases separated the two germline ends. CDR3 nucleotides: TGTGCCAGCAGTTTGGCGGGGTATGAAAAACTGTTTTTT. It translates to CASSLAGYEKLFF.